These 24 T cell receptor beta chains share one sample of origin, sequenced in a study of T cells after yellow fever vaccination. A single record per CDR3 protein comes from TCRdb applying MiXCR to the 5' RACE reads. The sample lists 180,000 or so distinct CDR3 sequences, roughly 9.6% occurring once. Sequenced here: CD8+ T cells sorted from PBMCs, sampled 15 days after the yellow fever booster vaccination. The receptors stem from a man between 18 and 35 years old who received the YFV17D yellow fever vaccine.

This clonotype has more than one count but fewer than ten. J is TRBJ2-3 and V is TRBV19; unclear D gene. This CDR3 spans 12 amino acids. Germline lookup yields CDR1 LNHDA and CDR2 SQIVND (reference sequence). V lost 6 bases and J 3 bases, leaving 7 bases between the germline ends. The CDR3 region has the DNA TGTGCCAGTAGCAGTAGGACAGATACGCAGTATTTT. It specifies CASSSRTDTQYF. The entire variable domain, with the rest obtained from reference TRBV19 and TRBJ2-3, is as follows: DGGITQSPKYLFRKEGQNVTLSCEQNLNHDAMYWYRQDPGQGLRLIYYSQIVNDFQKGDIAEGYSVSREKKESFPLTVTSAQKNPTAFYLCASSSRTDTQYFGPGTRLTVL.

This clonotype was seen many times. The gene calls are TRBV18 and TRBJ2-5; D is undetermined. Per the germline V gene, CDR1 is KGHSH and CDR2 is LQKENI. V lost 6 bases and J 4 bases, leaving 15 bases between the germline ends. This CDR3 is 14 amino acids long. The CDR3 coding sequence is TGTGCCAGCTCCGACCCGCGAGTTGGAGAGACCCAGTACTTC. Translating gives CASSDPRVGETQYF.

This chain joins TRBV7-6 and TRBJ2-1, with 7 bases fitting TRBD1. V dropped 1 base and J dropped 7; count of bases not matched to a gene: 13. Germline-derived CDR1 and CDR2 are SGHVS and FNYEAQ. The CDR3 contains 17 residues. The CDR3 region is CASSLGQDRFEGNEQFF. CDR3 nucleotides: TGTGCCAGCAGCTTAGGGCAGGACAGGTTTGAGGGAAATGAGCAGTTCTTC.

This sequence joins TRBV6-2 or TRBV6-3 and TRBJ1-2; D call uncertain. Trimming left V 7 bases short and J 4 bases short, with 13 bases between. The CDR3 loop spans 13 amino acids. The V gene's germline CDR1 is MNHEY and CDR2 SVGEGT. CDR3 coding DNA: TGTGCCAGCACCGTCAGCTGGGGCTATGGCTACACCTTC. Encoded protein: CASTVSWGYGYTF.

The chain combines TRBV5-1 with TRBJ1-1; the D is unclear. Germline lookup yields CDR1 SGHRS and CDR2 YFSETQ. This CDR3 has 14 residues. Trimming cost V 0 bases and J 4 bases, with 10 bases left between them. CDR3 bases: TGCGCCAGCAGCTTGGGGGCCCTATCCACTGAAGCTTTCTTT. It specifies CASSLGALSTEAFF.

This clonotype has only a few counts. The chain has TRBV6-4 and TRBJ2-7; D assignment may be TRBD1 or TRBD2 (5 bases each). The CDR3 is made up of 15 amino acids. V lost 0 bases and J 5 bases, leaving 14 bases between the germline ends. The germline gives CDR1 MRHNA, CDR2 SNTAGT. The CDR3 nucleotides read TGTGCCAGCAGTGACTCCCCCAGGGTGGGGGACGAGCAGTACTTC. Its protein product is CASSDSPRVGDEQYF.

This clonotype was recorded a few times. The chain links TRBV10-3 to TRBJ2-2; 10 nucleotides align to TRBD1. Germline lookup yields CDR1 ENHRY and CDR2 SYGVKD. The CDR3 length is 17 residues. V trimming: 4 bases; J trimming: 7 bases; junction bases outside the gene matches: 12. In nucleotides, the CDR3 is TGTGCCATCAGTGCGCCCGGGACAGGGGAGATCGGCGGGGAGCTGTTTTTT. Its protein is CAISAPGTGEIGGELFF.

This clonotype was recorded at least ten times. V usage is TRBV4-2 and J usage is TRBJ2-5, with D unresolved. Germline V lookup: CDR1 LGHNA, CDR2 YNFKEQ. Trimming removed 0 bases at V and 4 bases at J, with 9 bases between. The CDR3 is 14 residues long. The CDR3 here is CASSQDGIGETQYF. The CDR3 nucleotides are TGTGCCAGCAGCCAAGATGGGATCGGAGAGACCCAGTACTTC.

This chain uses TRBV19 with TRBJ2-7, with TRBD1 matching 7 bases. Per the germline V gene, CDR1 is LNHDA and CDR2 is SQIVND (reference sequence). Germline trimming cut 0 bases from V and 2 bases from J; bases unmatched to any gene: 7. The CDR3 has 16 residues. Written as DNA, the CDR3 is TGTGCCAGTAGTATAGATCCTCTCGGGACAGCCTACGAGCAGTACTTC. Residues: CASSIDPLGTAYEQYF.

As DNA, the CDR3 is TGCGCCAGCTCGAAAGACAAGCACTATGGCTACACCTTC. Encoded protein: CASSKDKHYGYTF. The V call is TRBV5-1, the J call TRBJ1-2; D remains ambiguous. From germline, CDR1 is SGHRS and CDR2 YFSETQ. This CDR3 contains 13 residues. The V end was cut by 7 bases, the J end by 3 bases, with 13 bases between. Full variable domain (missing parts from reference TRBV5-1 and TRBJ1-2): KAGVTQTPRYLIKTRGQQVTLSCSPISGHRSVSWYQQTPGQGLQFLFEYFSETQRNKGNFPGRFSGRQFSNSRSEMNVSTLELGDSALYLCASSKDKHYGYTFGSGTRLTVV.

This chain joins TRBV24-1 and TRBJ2-7; the D gene could be TRBD1 or TRBD2 (5 bases each). The V gene's germline CDR1 is KGHDR and CDR2 SFDVKD. Trimming cost V 8 bases and J 0 bases, with 19 bases left between them. The CDR3 totals 16 residues. This chain's CDR3 is CATIPLVDTSSYEQYF. In DNA, the CDR3 is TGTGCCACCATTCCACTAGTGGACACTAGCTCCTACGAGCAGTACTTC.

This clonotype was found a few times. The chain couples TRBV7-8 to TRBJ2-5, with a tentative D call TRBD2 (5 bases). Germline lookup yields CDR1 SGHVS and CDR2 FQNEAQ. The CDR3 contains 12 residues. V lost 5 bases and J lost 7, with 11 bases in between. CDR3 bases: TGTGCCAGCAGCGGTCCCGAGGGGACCCAGTACTTC. Translating gives CASSGPEGTQYF. The entire variable domain, with the rest obtained from reference TRBV7-8 and TRBJ2-5, is as follows: GAGVSQSPRYKVAKRGQDVALRCDPISGHVSLFWYQQALGQGPEFLTYFQNEAQLDKSGLPSDRFFAERPEGSVSTLKIQRTQQEDSAVYLCASSGPEGTQYFGPGTRLLVL.

This clonotype occurred a few times. V is TRBV4-3 and J is TRBJ1-4; D unclear. CDR3 length equals 17 residues. Germline V gives CDR1 LGHNA, CDR2 YSLEER. V lost 0 bases to trimming and J lost 3 bases, with 14 bases between them. The CDR3 DNA sequence: TGCGCCAGCAGCCAAGATGGTGGGGTTATACCTAATGAAAAACTGTTTTTT. Protein sequence: CASSQDGGVIPNEKLFF.

This chain connects TRBV12-5 to TRBJ1-1; D not resolved. CDR1 is LGHNT, CDR2 FRNRAP, per germline. The CDR3 consists of 12 residues. The germline V and J ends were trimmed by 3 bases and 8 bases, with 10 bases remaining between them. The CDR3 DNA is TGTGCTAGTGGTTTATCCCGGGCAGAAGCTTTCTTT. Protein: CASGLSRAEAFF.

This clonotype turned up a few times. The genes are TRBV6-1 and TRBJ2-7; TRBD1 is a possible D gene (6 bases). The germline V and J ends were trimmed by 5 bases and 2 bases, with 16 bases remaining between them. The CDR3 covers 15 residues. From germline, CDR1 is MNHNS and CDR2 SASEGT. The CDR3 region has the DNA TGTGCCAGCAGTCTAGGGGGACGAATAACCTACGAGCAGTACGTC. Its translation: CASSLGGRITYEQYV.

This sequence joins TRBV29-1 and TRBJ1-2; TRBD1 aligns across 9 bases. The CDR3 spans 12 residues. The V and J ends lost 6 bases and 6 bases, in that order; junction bases with no gene match: 5. Germline CDR1 and CDR2: SQVTM and ANQGSEA. CDR3 sequence: CSVWTGEDGYTF. In nucleotides, the CDR3 is TGCAGCGTATGGACAGGGGAGGATGGCTACACCTTC.

J is TRBJ2-1 and V is TRBV6-5; D remains ambiguous. The CDR3 loop spans 13 amino acids. The ends were cut back, 0 bases at V and 9 bases at J, with 9 bases in the middle. Per the germline V gene, CDR1 is MNHEY and CDR2 is SVGAGI. CDR3: CASSYSTRAEQFF. The CDR3 nucleotides read TGTGCCAGCAGTTACTCGACACGGGCTGAGCAGTTCTTC.

With regard to this clonotype: The junction departs from germline at one end; a sequencing error may be responsible. The rearrangement uses TRBV4-1 and TRBJ2-3; the match to TRBD2 covers 8 bases. CDR1 MGHRA and CDR2 YSYEKL come from the germline V gene. The CDR3 length is 14 residues. DNA for the CDR3: TGCGCCAGCAGCCAAGTTATTATCGGGGGGGGACGACTTTGG. The encoded protein is CASSQVIIGGGRLW.

Ten or more counts support this clonotype. The chain links TRBV24-1 to TRBJ2-1, with 9 bases that match TRBD1. The germline V gene encodes CDR1 KGHDR and CDR2 SFDVKD. This CDR3 contains 14 residues. V trimming: 7 bases; J trimming: 3 bases; junction bases outside the gene matches: 3. CDR3 DNA: TGTGCCACCAGGACAGGGGGTAACTACAATGAGCAGTTCTTC. Translating it yields CATRTGGNYNEQFF.

The chain employs TRBV7-9 and TRBJ1-2, with a tentative D call TRBD1 (5 bases). V was clipped by 1 base and J by 3 bases, with 12 bases between them. The CDR3 contains 15 residues. CDR1 is SEHNR and CDR2 is FQNEAQ in the germline V gene (reference sequence). The CDR3, as DNA: TGTGCCAGCAGCTTAGACGTCAGGGAATACTATGGCTACACCTTC. The encoded protein is CASSLDVREYYGYTF.

To note about this clonotype: A much larger clone differs by one base, so this may be a read error. The rearrangement uses TRBV5-4 and TRBJ2-1, with D perhaps matching TRBD2 (6 bases). The CDR3 loop spans 12 amino acids. The V end was cut by 3 bases, the J end by 5 bases, with 6 bases between. Per the germline V gene, CDR1 is SGHNT and CDR2 is YYREEE (reference sequence). As DNA, the CDR3 is TGTGCCAGCAGCTGGGGGGACAATGAGCAGTTCTTC. Its translation: CASSWGDNEQFF.

This clonotype has a handful of counts. V is TRBV3-1 and J is TRBJ1-5, with D unclear. The ends were cut back, 1 base at V and 1 base at J, with 2 bases in the middle. The CDR3 spans 13 residues. CDR1 is LGHDT and CDR2 is YNNKEL in the germline V gene (reference sequence). CDR3 in DNA: TGTGCCAGCAGCCAAGCGAGCAATCAGCCCCAGCATTTT. Protein: CASSQASNQPQHF.

The J gene is TRBJ2-2, the V gene TRBV29-1; perhaps TRBD1 as D (6 bases). The CDR3 loop spans 13 amino acids. V was trimmed by 6 bases and J by 6 bases, leaving 14 bases between them. CDR1 is SQVTM and CDR2 is ANQGSEA in the germline V gene. This CDR3 reads CSVATGIAGELFF. The CDR3 nucleotides read TGCAGCGTCGCCACAGGGATCGCCGGGGAGCTGTTTTTT.

The chain employs TRBV27 and TRBJ2-5; 7 positions agree with TRBD1. CDR1 MNHEY and CDR2 SMNVEV come from the germline V gene (reference sequence). J gave up 4 bases and V 7 bases, and 12 bases lay outside the gene matches. The CDR3 has 15 residues. The CDR3 loop is CASTSDRTGGETQYF. The DNA of the CDR3 is TGTGCCAGCACCTCGGACAGGACTGGGGGAGAGACCCAGTACTTC.